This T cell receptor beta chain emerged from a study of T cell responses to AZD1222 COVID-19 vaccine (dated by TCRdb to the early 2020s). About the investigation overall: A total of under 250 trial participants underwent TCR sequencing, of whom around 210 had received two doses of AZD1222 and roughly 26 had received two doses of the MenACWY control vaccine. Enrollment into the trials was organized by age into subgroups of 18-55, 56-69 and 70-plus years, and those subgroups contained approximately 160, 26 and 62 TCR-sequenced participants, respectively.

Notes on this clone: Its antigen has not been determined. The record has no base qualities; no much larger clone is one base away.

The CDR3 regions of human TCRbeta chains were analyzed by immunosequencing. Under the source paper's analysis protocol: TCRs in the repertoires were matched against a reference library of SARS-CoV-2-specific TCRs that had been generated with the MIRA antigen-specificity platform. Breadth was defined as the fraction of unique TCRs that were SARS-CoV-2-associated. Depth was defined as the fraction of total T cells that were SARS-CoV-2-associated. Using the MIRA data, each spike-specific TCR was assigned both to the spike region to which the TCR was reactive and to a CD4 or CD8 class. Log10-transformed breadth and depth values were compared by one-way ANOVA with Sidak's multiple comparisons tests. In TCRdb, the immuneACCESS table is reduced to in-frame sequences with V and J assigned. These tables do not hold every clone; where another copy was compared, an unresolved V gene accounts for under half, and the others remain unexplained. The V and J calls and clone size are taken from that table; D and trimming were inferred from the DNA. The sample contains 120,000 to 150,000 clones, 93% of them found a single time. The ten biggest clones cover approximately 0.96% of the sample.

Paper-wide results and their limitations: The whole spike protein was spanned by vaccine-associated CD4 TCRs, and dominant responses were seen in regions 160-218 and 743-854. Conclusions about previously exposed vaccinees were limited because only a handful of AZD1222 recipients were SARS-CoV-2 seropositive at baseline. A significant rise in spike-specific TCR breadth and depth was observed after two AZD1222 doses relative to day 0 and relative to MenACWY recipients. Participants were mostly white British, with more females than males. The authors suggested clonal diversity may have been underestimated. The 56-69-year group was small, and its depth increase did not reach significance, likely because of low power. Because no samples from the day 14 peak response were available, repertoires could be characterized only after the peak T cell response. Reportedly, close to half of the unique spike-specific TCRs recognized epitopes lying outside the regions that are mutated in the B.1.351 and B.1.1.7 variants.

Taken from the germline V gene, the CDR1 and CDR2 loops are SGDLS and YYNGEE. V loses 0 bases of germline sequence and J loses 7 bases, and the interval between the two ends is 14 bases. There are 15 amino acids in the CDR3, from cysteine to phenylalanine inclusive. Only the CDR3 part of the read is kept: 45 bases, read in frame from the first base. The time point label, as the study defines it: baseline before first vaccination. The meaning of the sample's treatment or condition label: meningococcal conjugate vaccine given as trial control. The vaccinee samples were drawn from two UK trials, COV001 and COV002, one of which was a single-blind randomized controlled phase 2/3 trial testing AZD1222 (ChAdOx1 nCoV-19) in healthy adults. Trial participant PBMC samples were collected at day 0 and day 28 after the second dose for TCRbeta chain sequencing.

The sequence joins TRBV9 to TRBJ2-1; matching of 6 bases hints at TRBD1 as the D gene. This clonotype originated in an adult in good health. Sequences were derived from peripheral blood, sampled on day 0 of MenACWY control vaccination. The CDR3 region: CASSVASPRGNEQFF. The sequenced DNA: TGTGCCAGCAGCGTAGCTTCTCCCAGGGGTAATGAGCAGTTCTTC.